This record covers a single TCR beta chain. No antigen is known for it. This record comes from a study of T cell responses to AZD1222 COVID-19 vaccine. Study findings and constraints: Possibly, clonal diversity was underestimated; donors were largely white British and included more females. Researchers took repertoire samples only after the peak T cell response had come.

Some clones are missing from TCRdb's copy, which holds only in-frame ones; the method was immunoSEQ multiplex PCR. The sample lists roughly 150,000 clones, 80% to 90% occurring once. This CDR3 region has 16 residues. The V and J ends lost 3 bases and 6 bases, in that order; junction bases with no gene match: 9. The germline CDR1 and CDR2 sequences are LGHNA and YNFKEQ. The chain combines TRBV4-2 with TRBJ2-3; TRBD2 matches 10 bases. The sequence was collected from an adult in good health. The sequencing used peripheral blood, collected on day 0 of AZD1222 vaccination. CDR3 nucleotides: TGTGCCAGCAGCCATCCTCAGCGGGGGGGTCAGGATACGCAGTATTTT. It codes for CASSHPQRGGQDTQYF.